What follows is one T cell receptor (beta chain) and its context. The antigen is undetermined. These data originate in a study of a mutant IDH1 vaccine in newly diagnosed glioma. Study at large: Averaging approximately 40 years of age, treated patients were about 62% male and about 38% female.

The CDR3 is made up of 15 amino acids. The V gene end was trimmed by 1 base and the J gene end by 6 bases; junction bases not matched to a gene: 7. Germline lookup yields CDR1 SGHKS and CDR2 YYEKEE (reference sequence). Time point meaning: week 23, last vaccination. Doses consisted of 300 ug of mutant IDH1 20-mer peptide each, paired with topical imiquimod. Tumors from donors were new WHO grade 3 or 4 IDH1-mutant astrocytomas with ATRX loss. Method: immunoSEQ multiplex PCR; TCRdb's copy keeps in-frame clones and lacks some. The sample holds approximately 81,000 clones; 85% are singletons and the top ten take 2% to 2.5%.

This receptor was taken from a man in his thirties or forties with glioma. Some clones in this sample may be carry-over from other donors' samples. The specimen comprised PBMCs, sampled from a glioma patient whose treatment included an IDH1 peptide vaccine. V and J are TRBV5-5 and TRBJ1-5; TRBD1 agrees at 7 bases. DNA of the CDR3: TGTGCCAGCAGCTTGAGGGGGCTGCAGGCTCAGCCCCAGCATTTT. This translates into CASSLRGLQAQPQHF.